This T cell receptor beta chain was found in a study of Tregs in tolerant kidney transplant recipients. Method: immunoSEQ multiplex PCR; TCRdb's copy keeps in-frame clones and lacks some. In total, the table holds roughly 30,000 clones. As concerns this clone: The read ends 3 residues early relative to the CDR3; the germline J gene fills the gap.

The CDR3 contains 14 residues. V lost 3 bases and J 0 bases, leaving 6 bases between the germline ends. Looked up from germline, CDR1 is SEHNR and CDR2 is FQNEAQ (reference sequence). The sequencing used CD8+ T cells from blood, collected before the transplant. V usage is TRBV7-9 and J usage is TRBJ1-3; no firm D call. This sequence originates from a human donor who received a combined kidney and bone marrow transplant. Partial CDR3 DNA: TGTGCCAGCAGCTTGGCACCCTCTGGAAACACC. Its protein is CASSLAPSGNT. The CDR3 in its entirety is CASSLAPSGNTIYF.